Below are 19 T cell receptor beta chains sequenced from a single sample in a study of beta chain features in type 1 diabetes. What was sequenced were expressed TCRB transcripts, since all of the isolated RNA had been reverse transcribed. TCRdb's copy holds only in-frame clones and misses some; the assay was immunoSEQ multiplex PCR. Of 900,000 or so clones listed, around a sixth are singletons. Sequences were obtained from naive CD4+ T cells from blood. The origin of the receptors is a woman aged 18 to 35 in good health.

V usage is TRBV6-5 and J usage is TRBJ2-7; 7 nucleotides line up with TRBD2. Trimming removed 0 bases from V and 3 bases from J; junction bases left unmatched: 8. Looked up from germline, CDR1 is MNHEY and CDR2 is SVGAGI. The CDR3 consists of 16 residues. CDR3 sequence: CASSYSMASGYYEQYF. For the CDR3, the DNA is TGTGCCAGCAGTTACTCGATGGCTAGCGGTTACTACGAGCAGTACTTC.

The gene calls are TRBV7-2 and TRBJ2-5; maybe TRBD2 (5 bases). The J call may be faulty, since TRBJ2-7 better matches the DNA end. Per germline, CDR1 SGHTA and CDR2 FQGNSA. CDR3 size: 13 residues. The CDR3 DNA follows: TGTGCCAGCAGCCTGTCTGAGGGCTACGAGCAGTACTTC. This encodes CASSLSEGYEQYF.

This clone has only a few counts. This chain joins TRBV29-1 and TRBJ2-3; possibly TRBD1 for D (6 bases). This CDR3 is 12 amino acids long. The germline V and J ends were trimmed by 7 bases and 4 bases, with 12 bases remaining between them. Per germline, CDR1 SQVTM and CDR2 ANQGSEA. The CDR3 sequence is CSAQQGADTQYF. CDR3 bases: TGCAGCGCCCAACAGGGAGCAGATACGCAGTATTTT.

The J gene is TRBJ1-1, the V gene TRBV7-8; tentatively, D is TRBD1 (5 bases). V lost 2 bases to trimming and J lost 4 bases, with 11 bases between them. This CDR3 region has 14 residues. The germline gives CDR1 SGHVS, CDR2 FQNEAQ. DNA of the CDR3: TGTGCCAGCAGCTTAAATACGGGACTCACTGAAGCTTTCTTT. Protein sequence: CASSLNTGLTEAFF.

The chain couples TRBV6-6 to TRBJ1-2; tentatively, D is TRBD1 (5 bases). Between the trimmed V and J ends, which lost 6 bases and 2 bases, there was a span of 13 bases. Germline V CDR1 and CDR2: MNHNY, SVGAGI (reference sequence). The length of the CDR3 is 14 residues. Written as DNA, the CDR3 is TGTGCCAGCAGCCGGGCCGGGGCAAACTATGGCTACACCTTC. Its translation: CASSRAGANYGYTF.

This clone showed up just a few times. The chain combines TRBV10-3 with TRBJ2-7, with 11 bases that match TRBD2. Germline assignment: CDR1 ENHRY and CDR2 SYGVKD. J gave up 2 bases and V 5 bases, and 5 bases lay outside the gene matches. The CDR3 runs 15 residues. CDR3 residues: CAISSASGGTYEQYF. The CDR3 DNA follows: TGTGCCATCAGTTCCGCTAGCGGGGGGACCTACGAGCAGTACTTC.

This clone was picked up a small number of times. The V gene is TRBV11-2, the J gene TRBJ2-1; unclear D gene. Germline assignment: CDR1 SGHAT and CDR2 FQNNGV. Trimming took off 0 bases at V and 0 bases at J, with 6 bases between the two ends. The CDR3 contains 15 residues. CDR3 protein: CASSLESFSYNEQFF. The CDR3 DNA is TGTGCCAGCAGCTTAGAAAGTTTCTCCTACAATGAGCAGTTCTTC.

The V and J genes are TRBV18 and TRBJ1-4, with D unclear. This CDR3 is 15 amino acids long. The V end lost 5 bases, the J end lost 4 bases, and 14 bases lay between the germline ends. CDR1 KGHSH and CDR2 LQKENI come from the germline V gene. CDR3 protein: CASSYSTLGNEKLFF. CDR3 DNA sequence: TGTGCCAGCTCATATAGCACCCTCGGTAATGAAAAACTGTTTTTT. The full variable domain, rest sourced from reference TRBV18 and TRBJ1-4, is NAGVMQNPRHLVRRRGQEARLRCSPMKGHSHVYWYRQLPEEGLKFMVYLQKENIIDESGMPKERFSAEFPKEGPSILRIQQVVRGDSAAYFCASSYSTLGNEKLFFGSGTQLSVL.

The J gene is TRBJ1-4, the V gene TRBV28; D unresolved. This CDR3 comprises 12 residues. Germline CDR1 and CDR2: MDHEN and SYDVKM. Trimming left V 2 bases short and J 7 bases short, with 5 bases between. CDR3 amino acids: CASSLRREKLFF. CDR3 nucleotide sequence: TGTGCCAGCAGTTTACGTCGTGAAAAACTGTTTTTT. Combining the CDR3 with reference TRBV28 and TRBJ1-4 gives the whole variable domain DVKVTQSSRYLVKRTGEKVFLECVQDMDHENMFWYRQDPGLGLRLIYFSYDVKMKEKGDIPEGYSVSREKKERFSLILESASTNQTSMYLCASSLRREKLFFGSGTQLSVL.

The chain combines TRBV7-3 with TRBJ2-5; D unresolved. The CDR3 consists of 14 residues. V was trimmed by 0 bases and J by 3 bases, leaving 8 bases between them. CDR1 is SGHTA, CDR2 FQGTGA, per germline. The CDR3 DNA is TGTGCCAGCAGCTTAACTGTGGGTAAAGAGACCCAGTACTTC. This gives the protein CASSLTVGKETQYF. The whole variable domain, remainder taken from reference TRBV7-3 and TRBJ2-5, is GAGVSQTPSNKVTEKGKYVELRCDPISGHTALYWYRQSLGQGPEFLIYFQGTGAADDSGLPNDRFFAVRPEGSVSTLKIQRTERGDSAVYLCASSLTVGKETQYFGPGTRLLVL.

This clone was seen only a few times. The rearrangement uses TRBV20-1 and TRBJ2-1, with TRBD1 as a possible D gene (6 bases). The CDR3 is made up of 11 amino acids. The V end lost 5 bases, the J end lost 15 bases, and 17 bases lay between the germline ends. The V gene's germline CDR1 is DFQATT and CDR2 SNEGSKA (reference sequence). The CDR3 loop reads CSAEIRDKRFF. Written as DNA, the CDR3 is TGCAGTGCTGAGATCCGGGACAAACGGTTCTTC.

This chain joins TRBV28 and TRBJ2-7; TRBD2 matches 7 bases. The length of the CDR3 is 13 residues. In germline, CDR1 is MDHEN, CDR2 SYDVKM. Unmatched junction bases numbered 13, after V lost 8 bases and J lost 9 bases. In nucleotides, the CDR3 is TGTGCCAGCTGTCCGGGACTACGCCTCGCGCAGTACTTC. Amino acid sequence: CASCPGLRLAQYF. The whole variable domain, remainder taken from reference TRBV28 and TRBJ2-7, is DVKVTQSSRYLVKRTGEKVFLECVQDMDHENMFWYRQDPGLGLRLIYFSYDVKMKEKGDIPEGYSVSREKKERFSLILESASTNQTSMYLCASCPGLRLAQYFGPGTRLTVT.

This rearrangement joins TRBV4-2 to TRBJ2-5; D unclear. The CDR3 spans 12 residues. Between the trimmed V and J ends, which lost 5 bases and 5 bases, there was a span of 9 bases. The germline V gene encodes CDR1 LGHNA and CDR2 YNFKEQ. The CDR3 nucleotides are TGTGCCAGCAGCTTGGTAGGGGAGACCCAGTACTTC. As protein: CASSLVGETQYF.

The chain has TRBV28 and TRBJ2-7; weak D call: TRBD2 (5 bases). V was trimmed by 5 bases and J by 6 bases, leaving 14 bases between them. The CDR3 extends over 13 amino acids. Germline V lookup: CDR1 MDHEN, CDR2 SYDVKM. The CDR3 sequence is CASSLKLVSEQYF. The DNA for the CDR3 is TGTGCCAGCAGTCTCAAACTAGTTTCCGAGCAGTACTTC.

The chain employs TRBV5-1 and TRBJ2-3, with 7 bases matching TRBD1. Germline CDR1 and CDR2: SGHRS and YFSETQ. V shed 0 bases, J shed 1 base, and the junction held 8 bases outside the gene matches. The CDR3 totals 17 residues. The CDR3: CASSLGGEDRRTDTQYF. CDR3 DNA: TGCGCCAGCAGCTTGGGGGGTGAGGACAGGCGCACAGATACGCAGTATTTT. The full variable domain, rest sourced from reference TRBV5-1 and TRBJ2-3, is KAGVTQTPRYLIKTRGQQVTLSCSPISGHRSVSWYQQTPGQGLQFLFEYFSETQRNKGNFPGRFSGRQFSNSRSEMNVSTLELGDSALYLCASSLGGEDRRTDTQYFGPGTRLTVL.

V usage is TRBV7-2 and J usage is TRBJ2-7, with D unclear. CDR1 SGHTA and CDR2 FQGNSA come from the germline V gene. Trimming took off 1 base at V and 2 bases at J, with 12 bases between the two ends. The CDR3 is 15 amino acids. The CDR3 nucleotides read TGTGCCAGCAGCTTAGACGGCACACCCGCCTACGAGCAGTACTTC. This encodes CASSLDGTPAYEQYF.

This clone turned up a few times. The chain is built from TRBV4-2 and TRBJ1-5; D perhaps matches TRBD1 (5 bases). V lost 0 bases and J 7 bases, leaving 13 bases between the germline ends. Germline CDR1 reads LGHNA; CDR2 reads YNFKEQ. This CDR3 region has 15 residues. The CDR3 DNA is TGTGCCAGCAGCCAAGATTCGGGAGGGGAACAGCCCCAGCATTTT. Translated: CASSQDSGGEQPQHF.

V usage is TRBV5-1 and J usage is TRBJ2-6, with TRBD1 as a possible D gene (6 bases). V was shortened by 3 bases and J by 2 bases, with 18 bases between the two germline ends. Germline CDR1 is SGHRS and CDR2 is YFSETQ. The CDR3 extends over 18 amino acids. The CDR3 spells CASSSLQGYVTGANVLTF. The CDR3 nucleotides are TGCGCCAGCAGCTCGCTACAGGGTTATGTAACTGGGGCCAACGTCCTGACTTTC.

Only a few counts were recorded for this clone. J is TRBJ2-7 and V is TRBV5-1; D gene ambiguous. The CDR3 contains 15 residues. Germline CDR1 and CDR2: SGHRS and YFSETQ. V was cut by 7 bases and J by 6 bases, with 23 bases left in between. The CDR3 loop is CASASRSSGEVEQYF. The CDR3 region has the DNA TGCGCCAGCGCGTCAAGATCCTCCGGAGAAGTCGAGCAGTACTTC.